The 31 T cell receptor beta chains listed next were all sequenced from one sample in a study of OX40 agonist ivuxolimab in advanced cancers. Sequenced by immunoSEQ multiplex PCR; TCRdb stores in-frame clones only, minus some. The sample yields about 50,000 clones, approximately 89% seen once. Sequences were derived from CD4+ or CD8+ T cells sorted from blood, sampled in a trial of the OX40 agonist ivuxolimab. All receptors come from an adult with an advanced solid tumor such as melanoma, head and neck, liver or kidney cancer.

The rearrangement uses TRBV21-1 and TRBJ2-7; the listed D gene, TRBD1, was not tested against the DNA. TRBV21-1 is an annotated pseudogene. The CDR3 is 14 residues long. This CDR3 is CASSRQIFTYEQYV. DNA of the CDR3: TGTGCCAGCAGCAGACAAATCTTTACCTACGAGCAGTACGTC.

The rearrangement joins TRBV23-1 to TRBJ1-2, with D tentatively TRBD1 (6 bases). TRBV23-1 is filed as an ORF, its function uncertain. The ends were cut back, 2 bases at V and 2 bases at J, with 15 bases in the middle. This CDR3 contains 16 residues. The CDR3 coding sequence is TGCGCCAGCAGTCAAGCAACCCAGGGGTGCAACTATGGCTACACCTTC. Translated, it gives CASSQATQGCNYGYTF.

This clone was recorded once. The J gene is TRBJ1-1, the V gene TRBV11-2; 7 bases map to TRBD1. This CDR3 comprises 14 residues. The germline gives CDR1 SGHAT, CDR2 FQNNGV. The V segment lost 2 bases and the J segment 1 base; nucleotides outside the gene matches: 1. The CDR3 nucleotides read TGTGCCAGCAGCTTAAGGGACAGGAACACTGAAGCTTTCTTT. Its translation is CASSLRDRNTEAFF. The full variable domain, completed using reference TRBV11-2 and TRBJ1-1, is EAGVAQSPRYKIIEKRQSVAFWCNPISGHATLYWYQQILGQGPKLLIQFQNNGVVDDSQLPKDRFSAERLKGVDSTLKIQPAKLEDSAVYLCASSLRDRNTEAFFGQGTRLTVV.

The CDR3, as DNA: TGTGCCAGCAGCGATGACACTTACCCTATCTATGGCTACACCTTC. It translates to CASSDDTYPIYGYTF. The rearrangement uses TRBV2 and TRBJ1-2; D gene ambiguous. This CDR3 has 15 residues. The V gene lost 6 bases and the J gene lost 4 bases, with 18 bases spanning the gap. Germline V lookup: CDR1 SNHLY, CDR2 FYNNEI. The full variable domain, completed using reference TRBV2 and TRBJ1-2, is EPEVTQTPSHQVTQMGQEVILRCVPISNHLYFYWYRQILGQKVEFLVSFYNNEISEKSEIFDDQFSVERPDGSNFTLKIRSTKLEDSAMYFCASSDDTYPIYGYTFGSGTRLTVV.

V and J are TRBV6-5 and TRBJ1-1; no clear D. V lost 6 bases to trimming and J lost 0 bases, with 11 bases between them. The germline gives CDR1 MNHEY, CDR2 SVGAGI. The CDR3 runs to 14 residues. CDR3 DNA: TGTGCCAGCAGCCCAGGAATCATGAACACTGAAGCTTTCTTT. This codes for CASSPGIMNTEAFF.

The chain links TRBV27 to TRBJ1-1; D may be TRBD1 (5 bases). Deletions cut 4 bases from V and 4 bases from J, with 10 bases between. CDR1 and CDR2 from the germline V gene are MNHEY and SMNVEV (reference sequence). The CDR3 extends over 13 amino acids. CDR3 bases: TGTGCCAGCAGTTCCGGCAGGGCCACTGAAGCTTTCTTT. Its translation: CASSSGRATEAFF.

The CDR3 region has the DNA TGTGCCAGCAGCCTGCGCGGGGGGTCCTACAATGAGCAGTTCTTC. It translates to CASSLRGGSYNEQFF. This chain links TRBV7-6 with TRBJ2-1; 8 bases fit TRBD2. The CDR3 consists of 15 residues. CDR1 and CDR2 from the germline V gene are SGHVS and FNYEAQ. J lost 1 base, V lost 5 bases, and 4 bases had no gene match. Full variable domain (remainder filled in from reference TRBV7-6 and TRBJ2-1): GAGVSQSPRYKVTKRGQDVALRCDPISGHVSLYWYRQALGQGPEFLTYFNYEAQQDKSGLPNDRFSAERPEGSISTLTIQRTEQRDSAMYRCASSLRGGSYNEQFFGPGTRLTVL.

V gene TRBV28 combines with J gene TRBJ2-7, with a tentative D call TRBD1 (6 bases). Germline CDR1 reads MDHEN; CDR2 reads SYDVKM. V was pared by 2 bases and J by 0 bases, with 17 bases between. The CDR3 is 17 residues long. CDR3 in amino acids: CASSLATRQAISYEQYF. CDR3 bases: TGTGCCAGCAGTTTAGCCACAAGACAGGCGATCTCCTACGAGCAGTACTTC.

This clone appeared a few times. The rearrangement links TRBV2 to TRBJ2-6; D may be TRBD2 (5 bases). V was shortened by 2 bases and J by 1 base, with 9 bases between the two germline ends. CDR3 length equals 16 residues. Germline V gene lookup returns CDR1 SNHLY and CDR2 FYNNEI. The DNA for the CDR3 is TGTGCCAGCAGTGAATATGAGGGATCTGGGGCCAACGTCCTGACTTTC. Translated, it gives CASSEYEGSGANVLTF. The full variable domain, with the rest looked up from reference TRBV2 and TRBJ2-6, is EPEVTQTPSHQVTQMGQEVILRCVPISNHLYFYWYRQILGQKVEFLVSFYNNEISEKSEIFDDQFSVERPDGSNFTLKIRSTKLEDSAMYFCASSEYEGSGANVLTFGAGSRLTVL.

The rearrangement joins TRBV21-1 to TRBJ1-6; TRBD1, the D gene given by the table, was not confirmed from the DNA. TRBV21-1 is listed as a pseudogene. The CDR3 runs 16 residues. CDR3 in DNA: TGTGCCAGCAACAGGGGGGCAGAGTTCTATAATTCACCCCTCCACTTT. Its protein product is CASNRGAEFYNSPLHF.

The rearrangement uses TRBV28 and TRBJ1-1; D may be TRBD1 (6 bases). From germline, CDR1 is MDHEN and CDR2 SYDVKM. Trimming removed 6 bases at V and 2 bases at J, with 16 bases between. CDR3 length equals 15 residues. This chain's CDR3 is CASRAIGDINTEAFF. In DNA, the CDR3 is TGTGCCAGCAGAGCTATCGGGGACATAAACACTGAAGCTTTCTTT.

This chain connects TRBV27 to TRBJ2-1; D ambiguous. The germline gives CDR1 MNHEY, CDR2 SMNVEV (reference sequence). The CDR3 extends over 13 amino acids. Trimming shortened V by 0 bases and J by 9 bases, and 9 bases separated the two germline ends. CDR3 DNA: TGTGCCAGCAGTTTATCGTCCGTAGGTGAGCAGTTCTTC. Translating gives CASSLSSVGEQFF.

In its sample, this clone was seen a few times. The chain links TRBV19 to TRBJ2-2; 11 bases align to TRBD2. The germline CDR1 and CDR2 sequences are LNHDA and SQIVND (reference sequence). V dropped 7 bases and J dropped 4; count of bases not matched to a gene: 11. The CDR3 extends over 17 amino acids. CDR3 nucleotides: TGTGCCAGTACTATGACTAGCGGGGAGGCGGGCACCGGGGAGCTGTTTTTT. Its protein product is CASTMTSGEAGTGELFF.

The rearrangement links TRBV7-9 to TRBJ2-3, with 16 bases fitting TRBD2. Germline V CDR1 and CDR2: SEHNR, FQNEAQ (reference sequence). Losses at the gene ends were 8 bases for V and 4 bases for J; bases not matched to a gene: 3. The CDR3 is made up of 15 amino acids. The CDR3 coding sequence is TGTGCCAGCTTGGGGACTAGCGGGGGGGCAGATACGCAGTATTTT. Residues: CASLGTSGGADTQYF.

This rearrangement joins TRBV6-6 to TRBJ2-2, with 10 bases fitting TRBD2. The junction had 5 bases not matched to a gene; V was cut back by 4 bases and J by 3 bases. The CDR3 runs to 16 residues. CDR1 and CDR2 (germline): MNHNY, SVGAGI (reference sequence). The CDR3 DNA sequence: TGTGCCAGCAGTTCCCTAGCGGGAGTTGACACCGGGGAGCTGTTTTTT. Translating gives CASSSLAGVDTGELFF.

This chain connects TRBV6-1 to TRBJ2-5, with 7 bases lining up with TRBD1. In germline, CDR1 is MNHNS, CDR2 SASEGT. The CDR3 has 13 amino acids. After removal of 6 bases from V and 1 base from J, the junction contained 2 bases not matched to a gene. The CDR3 loop reads CASRTGFQETQYF. CDR3 DNA sequence: TGTGCCAGCAGGACAGGGTTCCAAGAGACCCAGTACTTC.

Notes on this clone: The same CDR3 arises from other DNA sequences in this sample as well. This chain joins TRBV6-5 and TRBJ1-1; D remains unclear. V dropped 5 bases and J dropped 1 base, with 8 bases sitting between them. The germline CDR1 and CDR2 sequences are MNHEY and SVGAGI. The CDR3 covers 13 residues. CDR3 sequence (DNA): TGTGCCAGCAGTCAAAGTGGGAACACTGAAGCTTTCTTT. Protein product: CASSQSGNTEAFF.

This clone was recorded once. The chain links TRBV2 to TRBJ2-3, with unresolved D. Germline CDR1 SNHLY, CDR2 FYNNEI. Trimming shortened V by 6 bases and J by 2 bases, and 15 bases separated the two germline ends. This CDR3 contains 15 residues. This chain's CDR3 is CASSARAGYTDTQYF. CDR3 in DNA: TGTGCCAGCAGCGCCCGGGCAGGCTACACAGATACGCAGTATTTT.

V gene TRBV6-5 combines with J gene TRBJ1-2; TRBD1 agrees at 9 bases. V lost 6 bases, J lost 3 bases, and 8 bases stayed unmatched. Germline CDR1 is MNHEY and CDR2 is SVGAGI. This CDR3 has 15 residues. As DNA, the CDR3 is TGTGCCAGCAGCTACGGGGGACAGGGACACTATGGCTACACCTTC. This translates into CASSYGGQGHYGYTF.

This chain uses TRBV2 with TRBJ2-5, with no clear D. CDR3 length equals 16 residues. V lost 5 bases to trimming and J lost 5 bases, with 21 bases between them. The germline gives CDR1 SNHLY, CDR2 FYNNEI. This CDR3 reads CASSSKPGDPGETQYF. As DNA, the CDR3 is TGTGCCAGCAGTTCCAAACCCGGTGACCCTGGGGAGACCCAGTACTTC.

The chain joins TRBV19 to TRBJ1-1; D ambiguous. With 0 bases removed from V and 1 base from J, the gap between germline ends came to 6 bases. From germline, CDR1 is LNHDA and CDR2 SQIVND (reference sequence). The CDR3 extends over 14 amino acids. The CDR3 nucleotides are TGTGCCAGTAGTATAGATGAACCGAACACTGAAGCTTTCTTT. It translates to CASSIDEPNTEAFF.

The chain joins TRBV2 to TRBJ2-2; D unclear. The CDR3 runs to 12 residues. V gave up 6 bases and J gave up 4 bases, with 6 bases separating them. The germline CDR1 and CDR2 sequences are SNHLY and FYNNEI. The DNA of the CDR3 is TGTGCCAGCAGCGATCTCACCGGGGAGCTGTTTTTT. It codes for CASSDLTGELFF.

This sequence joins TRBV9 and TRBJ2-7; 8 bases are a match to TRBD2. The V and J ends lost 3 bases and 4 bases, in that order; junction bases with no gene match: 9. Germline CDR1 reads SGDLS; CDR2 reads YYNGEE. The CDR3 totals 15 residues. The CDR3: CASSELSGSPYEQYF. The CDR3 DNA reads TGTGCCAGCAGCGAATTGAGCGGGAGCCCTTACGAGCAGTACTTC. Full variable domain (missing parts from reference TRBV9 and TRBJ2-7): DSGVTQTPKHLITATGQRVTLRCSPRSGDLSVYWYQQSLDQGLQFLIQYYNGEERAKGNILERFSAQQFPDLHSELNLSSLELGDSALYFCASSELSGSPYEQYFGPGTRLTVT.

This clone turned up a few times. The chain links TRBV27 to TRBJ2-3; D is perhaps TRBD2 (7 bases). V was trimmed by 3 bases and J by 2 bases, leaving 15 bases between them. The CDR3 length is 16 residues. Looked up from germline, CDR1 is MNHEY and CDR2 is SMNVEV (reference sequence). CDR3 region: CASSFWGGAPTDTQYF. In nucleotides, the CDR3 is TGTGCCAGCAGTTTTTGGGGGGGCGCCCCCACAGATACGCAGTATTTT.

This clone came up a few times. The rearrangement uses TRBV27 and TRBJ2-1; 7 bases are shared with TRBD1. This CDR3 has 15 residues. The junction had 8 bases not matched to a gene; V was cut back by 4 bases and J by 5 bases. From germline, CDR1 is MNHEY and CDR2 SMNVEV (reference sequence). The CDR3 loop reads CASSSRQGFDNEQFF. CDR3 bases: TGTGCCAGCAGTTCCCGACAGGGCTTCGACAATGAGCAGTTCTTC.

This sequence joins TRBV19 and TRBJ2-1; 10 nucleotides align to TRBD1. Germline values: CDR1 LNHDA, CDR2 SQIVND (reference sequence). The CDR3 spans 14 residues. Losses at the gene ends were 3 bases for V and 10 bases for J; bases not matched to a gene: 6. The CDR3 reads CASSIWGQGKEQFF. In nucleotides, the CDR3 is TGTGCCAGTAGTATCTGGGGACAGGGGAAAGAGCAGTTCTTC.

This chain joins TRBV5-5 and TRBJ2-5; the D is unclear. CDR1 is SGHKS and CDR2 is YYEKEE in the germline V gene (reference sequence). Trimming cost V 4 bases and J 5 bases, with 12 bases left between them. The CDR3 length is 13 residues. The CDR3 DNA sequence: TGTGCCAGCAGCGGCAGAATGACTGAGACCCAGTACTTC. Its translation is CASSGRMTETQYF. Based on the CDR3 plus reference TRBV5-5 and TRBJ2-5, the full variable domain is DAGVTQSPTHLIKTRGQQVTLRCSPISGHKSVSWYQQVLGQGPQFIFQYYEKEERGRGNFPDRFSARQFPNYSSELNVNALLLGDSALYLCASSGRMTETQYFGPGTRLLVL.

In this sample, this clone turned up once. The chain employs TRBV9 and TRBJ1-3; 7 positions agree with TRBD1. The CDR3 consists of 16 residues. The V gene end was trimmed by 1 base and the J gene end by 2 bases; junction bases not matched to a gene: 6. Looked up from germline, CDR1 is SGDLS and CDR2 is YYNGEE. CDR3 residues: CASSVNDREAGNTIYF. The CDR3 bases are TGTGCCAGCAGCGTAAACGACAGGGAGGCTGGAAACACCATATATTTT.

The V and J genes are TRBV5-5 and TRBJ2-7; 7 bases align to TRBD1. J gave up 3 bases and V 1 base, and 1 base lay outside the gene matches. This CDR3 comprises 13 residues. CDR1 SGHKS and CDR2 YYEKEE come from the germline V gene (reference sequence). The CDR3 region has the DNA TGTGCCAGCAGCTTGCCAGGGGGCTACGAGCAGTACTTC. It is translated as CASSLPGGYEQYF.

The chain links TRBV11-2 to TRBJ2-1, with 7 positions matching TRBD2. Germline V CDR1 and CDR2: SGHAT, FQNNGV. The CDR3 sequence is 14 residues long. J was trimmed by 4 bases and V by 6 bases; bases with no gene match: 6. DNA of the CDR3: TGTGCCAGCAGGAAGCGGGATGATTACAATGAGCAGTTCTTC. Its protein product is CASRKRDDYNEQFF.

The chain links TRBV25-1 to TRBJ1-4; 9 bases map to TRBD1. CDR1 MGHDK and CDR2 SYGVNS come from the germline V gene. V dropped 4 bases and J dropped 7; count of bases not matched to a gene: 7. The CDR3 covers 15 residues. The CDR3 spells CASSGRQGESEKLFF. The CDR3 nucleotides are TGTGCCAGCAGTGGCCGACAGGGGGAGAGTGAAAAACTGTTTTTT. The full variable domain, with the rest looked up from reference TRBV25-1 and TRBJ1-4, is EADIYQTPRYLVIGTGKKITLECSQTMGHDKMYWYQQDPGMELHLIHYSYGVNSTEKGDLSSESTVSRIRTEHFPLTLESARPSHTSQYLCASSGRQGESEKLFFGSGTQLSVL.